Reported below is one TCR beta chain. What it binds is unknown. Method: immunoSEQ multiplex PCR; TCRdb's copy keeps in-frame clones and lacks some. In the table there are some 250,000 clones, around 89% of which are singletons. Stated treatment: roughly 18 received Ad26.COV2.S at low or high dose, single or two shots; several received placebo; per-sample allocation not given. Repertoires come from day 63 after the first vaccine or placebo injection. Within Boston, the person who donated was an adult of 18-55 years. The CDR3 spans 16 residues. Trimming removed 0 bases at V and 2 bases at J, with 14 bases between. Looked up from germline, CDR1 is KGHSH and CDR2 is LQKENI. The data were obtained in a study of Ad26.COV2.S vaccination and SARS-CoV-2 variants. Whole-study findings and limits: The breadth of spike-specific CD8+ and CD4+ T cell responses after vaccination was reportedly substantial.

The sample was peripheral blood, taken in a trial of Ad26.COV2.S vaccine versus placebo. The rearrangement uses TRBV18 and TRBJ2-7; D might be TRBD1 (5 bases). This clonotype was obtained from a person between 18 and 60 years old who received the Ad26.COV2.S COVID-19 vaccine or a placebo. CDR3 sequence reads: CASSPPTQAYTYEQYF. The CDR3 coding sequence is TGTGCCAGCTCACCACCGACACAGGCCTACACCTACGAGCAGTACTTC.